This T cell receptor (beta chain) was captured in a study of cytomegalovirus exposure and HLA in healthy donors. Germline assignment: CDR1 MDHEN and CDR2 SYDVKM. Trimming removed 2 bases from V and 3 bases from J, with 14 bases in between. This CDR3 region has 15 residues. Sequencing used immunoSEQ multiplex PCR; TCRdb keeps in-frame clones, though not all of them. The repertoire consists of 55,000 to 70,000 clones, with 75% to 95% occurring once and the leading ten covering around 2%. This TCR derives from a woman in her twenties or thirties in good health and CMV-seronegative. The V and J genes are TRBV28 and TRBJ2-7; the D gene is possibly TRBD2 (5 bases). Sequenced sample: PBMCs. CDR3 coding DNA: TGTGCCAGCAGTTTAATACGGGAATCCGTCTACGAGCAGTACTTC. This gives the protein CASSLIRESVYEQYF.